The next 29 T cell receptor beta chains were all read from a single sample in a study of vaccination effects on CD4 cells after COVID-19. What these receptors recognize is not known. Method: immunoSEQ multiplex PCR; TCRdb's copy keeps in-frame clones and lacks some. The sample has about 61,000 clones, 80% to 90% seen once. ViraFEST used viral peptide pools to expand antigen-specific CD4+ T cells before sequencing. After roughly 10 days in culture, the CD4+ T cells were isolated. Sequencing was performed on CD4+ T cells from PBMCs cultured with HCoV-229E spike peptides, taken before COVID-19 vaccination. Receptors were obtained from a human donor who received a COVID-19 vaccine.

In DNA form, the CDR3 reads TGTGCCAGCTCGGGACCAAATGCCGTCACAGATACGCAGTATTTT. This sequence encodes CASSGPNAVTDTQYF. The genes are TRBV18 and TRBJ2-3; D tentatively fits TRBD1 or TRBD2 (5 bases each). Germline assignment: CDR1 KGHSH and CDR2 LQKENI. The CDR3 loop spans 15 amino acids. V lost 6 bases and J lost 2, with 15 bases in between.

The chain couples TRBV3-1 (or the pseudogene TRBV3-2) to TRBJ2-5; 7 nucleotides match TRBD2. The germline V gene has CDR1 LGHDT and CDR2 YNNKEL (reference sequence). Trimming removed 1 base from V and 6 bases from J; junction bases left unmatched: 8. The CDR3 totals 15 residues. CDR3 in DNA: TGTGCCAGCAGCCAAGCTGGGACTACGGGAAAGACCCAGTACTTC. Its translation: CASSQAGTTGKTQYF.

The chain is built from TRBV7-9 and TRBJ2-5; 9 positions agree with TRBD1. CDR1 is SEHNR and CDR2 is FQNEAQ in the germline V gene (reference sequence). The length of the CDR3 is 15 residues. Trimming cost V 3 bases and J 1 base; bases outside gene matches: 3. The CDR3 nucleotides read TGTGCCAGCAGCTTTGGGACAGGGTCCCAAGAGACCCAGTACTTC. Its translation is CASSFGTGSQETQYF.

The chain is built from TRBV5-4 and TRBJ2-1; 8 bases agree with TRBD2. Germline CDR1 and CDR2: SGHNT and YYREEE (reference sequence). J gave up 6 bases and V 4 bases, and 12 bases lay outside the gene matches. The CDR3 consists of 16 residues. The CDR3 is CASSGGGAGGLNEQFF. CDR3 bases: TGTGCCAGCAGCGGGGGTGGTGCGGGGGGCCTCAATGAGCAGTTCTTC.

This chain joins TRBV6-4 and TRBJ2-2, with 7 bases that match TRBD2. This CDR3 comprises 15 residues. V lost 4 bases and J lost 5; bases outside the gene matches: 7. Per the germline V gene, CDR1 is MRHNA and CDR2 is SNTAGT. For the CDR3, the DNA is TGTGCCAGCAGTGTTTGGGGGGGATCGACCGGGGAGCTGTTTTTT. Encoded protein: CASSVWGGSTGELFF.

The chain combines TRBV7-9 with TRBJ2-3; D gene ambiguous. The CDR3 covers 15 residues. Per germline, CDR1 SEHNR and CDR2 FQNEAQ (reference sequence). V lost 2 bases and J 1 base, leaving 10 bases between the germline ends. The CDR3 coding sequence is TGTGCCAGCAGCTTACCCGACGGGCGCACAGATACGCAGTATTTT. It codes for CASSLPDGRTDTQYF.

This chain connects TRBV5-1 to TRBJ1-4; D not certain. V was cut by 1 base and J by 0 bases, with 7 bases left in between. Per the germline V gene, CDR1 is SGHRS and CDR2 is YFSETQ. This CDR3 has 15 amino acids. DNA of the CDR3: TGCGCCAGCAGCTTGTCAGACTCAACTAATGAAAAACTGTTTTTT. Translating gives CASSLSDSTNEKLFF.

V usage is TRBV21-1 and J usage is TRBJ2-3; TRBD2, the table's D call, lacks a check against the DNA. TRBV21-1 is labeled a pseudogene. CDR3 length: 15 residues. CDR3 amino acids: CASSTRGPGTDTQYF. The CDR3 region has the DNA TGTGCCAGCAGCACTCGCGGTCCGGGCACAGATACGCAGTATTTT.

The gene calls are TRBV6-5 and TRBJ1-1; 7 bases agree with TRBD1. CDR1 and CDR2 from the germline V gene are MNHEY and SVGAGI. This CDR3 has 13 amino acids. The J segment lost 4 bases and the V segment lost 7 bases, leaving 6 bases of the junction unmatched. CDR3 protein: CASIRGGGTEAFF. The DNA of the CDR3 is TGTGCCAGCATCAGGGGGGGAGGCACTGAAGCTTTCTTT.

The rearrangement uses TRBV11-3 and TRBJ2-1, with 8 bases fitting TRBD1. Germline CDR1 reads SGHNT; CDR2 reads YENEEA. The trim removed 5 bases at V and 2 bases at J, leaving 5 bases unmatched. The CDR3 totals 15 residues. CDR3 bases: TGTGCCAGCAGCGCCGGACAGGGCACCTACAATGAGCAGTTCTTC. Its protein is CASSAGQGTYNEQFF.

This clone was counted a few times. V gene TRBV7-9 combines with J gene TRBJ2-5, with unresolved D. The CDR3 runs 13 residues. The germline V gene has CDR1 SEHNR and CDR2 FQNEAQ (reference sequence). Trimming left V 4 bases short and J 4 bases short, with 10 bases between. CDR3 nucleotides: TGTGCCAGCAGCTCCAGTTATCCAGAGACCCAGTACTTC. It is translated as CASSSSYPETQYF.

This clone was detected only once. The CDR3 bases are TGTGCCAGCAGCTTAGTACAGGGAGACACCGGGGAGCTGTTTTTT. Translating gives CASSLVQGDTGELFF. This chain uses TRBV9 with TRBJ2-2; the D gene is possibly TRBD1 (6 bases). The V and J ends lost 4 bases and 3 bases respectively, with 13 bases between them. The CDR3 consists of 15 residues. Germline CDR1 and CDR2: SGDLS and YYNGEE.

The J gene is TRBJ1-5, the V gene TRBV28, with unresolved D. The germline V and J ends were trimmed by 1 base and 3 bases, with 4 bases remaining between them. The germline CDR1 and CDR2 sequences are MDHEN and SYDVKM. The CDR3 spans 13 residues. CDR3 bases: TGTGCCAGCAGTTTATATGTCAATCAGCCCCAGCATTTT. Translated, it gives CASSLYVNQPQHF. Full variable domain (remainder filled in from reference TRBV28 and TRBJ1-5): DVKVTQSSRYLVKRTGEKVFLECVQDMDHENMFWYRQDPGLGLRLIYFSYDVKMKEKGDIPEGYSVSREKKERFSLILESASTNQTSMYLCASSLYVNQPQHFGDGTRLSIL.

V is TRBV6-5 and J is TRBJ2-1, with 9 bases that match TRBD2. Germline CDR1 MNHEY, CDR2 SVGAGI. V lost 4 bases to trimming and J lost 3 bases; unmatched junction nucleotides: 4. The CDR3 loop spans 15 amino acids. DNA of the CDR3: TGTGCCAGCAGTTTAACTAGCGGGCACTACAATGAGCAGTTCTTC. Translated, it gives CASSLTSGHYNEQFF.

The chain carries TRBV11-3 and TRBJ2-6; TRBD1 is a possible D gene (6 bases). V gave up 4 bases and J gave up 0 bases, with 7 bases separating them. The CDR3 is 15 residues long. Per the germline V gene, CDR1 is SGHNT and CDR2 is YENEEA. DNA for the CDR3: TGTGCCAGCAGCTCACAGGGCTCTGGGGCCAACGTCCTGACTTTC. Residues: CASSSQGSGANVLTF.

The rearrangement joins TRBV30 to TRBJ1-4; 8 nucleotides align to TRBD1. The CDR3 is made up of 12 amino acids. From germline, CDR1 is GTSNPN and CDR2 SVGIG (reference sequence). Germline trimming cut 6 bases from V and 7 bases from J; bases unmatched to any gene: 4. CDR3 bases: TGTGCCTGTTACAGGGGGGGTGAAAAACTGTTTTTT. Protein product: CACYRGGEKLFF.

J is TRBJ2-1 and V is TRBV6-1; a weak D match, TRBD1 (5 bases). V lost 0 bases, J lost 7 bases, and 13 bases lay in between. The CDR3 has 15 residues. Germline V gene data show CDR1 as MNHNS and CDR2 as SASEGT. In DNA form, the CDR3 reads TGTGCCAGCAGTGAAGCTGGTAGGGGTAAAAATGAGCAGTTCTTC. It specifies CASSEAGRGKNEQFF.

The chain links TRBV6-5 to TRBJ2-5; D possibly corresponds to TRBD2 (5 bases). The V end was cut by 4 bases, the J end by 5 bases, with 11 bases between. Per the germline V gene, CDR1 is MNHEY and CDR2 is SVGAGI. The CDR3 runs 13 residues. The CDR3: CASSSPGKETQYF. The CDR3 nucleotides read TGTGCCAGCAGTTCTCCGGGGAAGGAGACCCAGTACTTC.

This clone turned up a few times. The rearrangement joins TRBV19 to TRBJ1-5, with 7 bases identical to TRBD1. After removal of 3 bases from V and 16 bases from J, the junction contained 9 bases not matched to a gene. CDR1 LNHDA and CDR2 SQIVND come from the germline V gene (reference sequence). CDR3 length: 12 residues. The CDR3 sequence: CASSIGQAVYHF. For the CDR3, the DNA is TGTGCCAGTAGTATTGGACAGGCGGTTTACCATTTT.

The J gene is TRBJ1-5, the V gene TRBV28, with 7 bases aligning to TRBD1. The germline gives CDR1 MDHEN, CDR2 SYDVKM. The CDR3 totals 16 residues. Trimming cost V 3 bases and J 0 bases; bases outside gene matches: 5. The CDR3 nucleotides are TGTGCCAGCAGTTTTGAGGGGGCACCTAGCAATCAGCCCCAGCATTTT. This encodes CASSFEGAPSNQPQHF.

The chain has TRBV27 and TRBJ1-1; perhaps TRBD1 as D (6 bases). The germline CDR1 and CDR2 sequences are MNHEY and SMNVEV (reference sequence). V was pared by 4 bases and J by 4 bases, with 10 bases between. This CDR3 comprises 13 residues. The CDR3 reads CASSSHRVTEAFF. In DNA, the CDR3 is TGTGCCAGCAGTTCCCACAGGGTCACTGAAGCTTTCTTT.

The V and J genes are TRBV5-1 and TRBJ2-5; a weak D match, TRBD1 (6 bases). Germline CDR1 is SGHRS and CDR2 is YFSETQ. Trimming left V 3 bases short and J 2 bases short, with 8 bases between. The CDR3 runs 13 residues. The CDR3 DNA sequence: TGCGCCAGCAGCTACGGACAGCAAGAGACCCAGTACTTC. Its protein product is CASSYGQQETQYF.

The rearrangement links TRBV29-1 to TRBJ2-1; TRBD1 matches 11 bases. V lost 6 bases to trimming and J lost 6 bases; unmatched junction nucleotides: 10. The V gene's germline CDR1 is SQVTM and CDR2 ANQGSEA. The CDR3 covers 15 residues. CDR3 protein: CSVRGGQGVPNEQFF. The CDR3 nucleotides are TGCAGCGTGAGAGGGGGACAGGGGGTACCCAATGAGCAGTTCTTC.

This clone was found once. This chain uses TRBV12-3 or TRBV12-4 with TRBJ2-5; D is ambiguous. The CDR3 consists of 13 residues. The germline V and J ends were trimmed by 5 bases and 1 base, with 8 bases remaining between them. CDR3: CASSLGAQETQYF. DNA of the CDR3: TGTGCCAGCAGTCTAGGCGCCCAAGAGACCCAGTACTTC.

The chain carries TRBV6-5 and TRBJ2-5; 8 positions match TRBD1. J was trimmed by 12 bases and V by 6 bases; bases with no gene match: 9. The germline CDR1 and CDR2 sequences are MNHEY and SVGAGI. The CDR3 covers 12 residues. Here the CDR3 reads CASSRTGGRKYF. The CDR3 DNA is TGTGCCAGCAGCCGAACAGGGGGTCGAAAGTACTTC.

The chain couples TRBV5-1 to TRBJ1-6; tentative D call: TRBD1 (6 bases). V was clipped by 0 bases and J by 8 bases, with 12 bases between them. From germline, CDR1 is SGHRS and CDR2 YFSETQ. This CDR3 has 15 amino acids. The CDR3, as DNA: TGCGCCAGCAGCTTGGATCACAGGGCCGATTCACCCCTCCACTTT. Amino acid sequence: CASSLDHRADSPLHF.

The rearrangement joins TRBV5-1 to TRBJ2-1; D possibly matches TRBD1 or TRBD2 (5 bases each). Germline values: CDR1 SGHRS, CDR2 YFSETQ. Trimming cost V 0 bases and J 7 bases, with 14 bases left between them. This CDR3 contains 15 residues. CDR3: CASSLASGGGNEQFF. The CDR3 DNA sequence: TGCGCCAGCAGCTTGGCCAGCGGTGGGGGTAATGAGCAGTTCTTC.

The chain links TRBV7-2 to TRBJ1-1; 7 bases are shared with TRBD1. V gave up 5 bases and J gave up 1 base; unmatched junction bases: 1. Germline V gives CDR1 SGHTA, CDR2 FQGNSA. The CDR3 extends over 13 amino acids. The CDR3 DNA follows: TGTGCCAGCAGCGGACAGGCGAACACTGAAGCTTTCTTT. Amino acids: CASSGQANTEAFF.

The chain uses TRBV27 and TRBJ1-5, with 7 bases lining up with TRBD1. Germline trimming cut 5 bases from V and 5 bases from J; bases unmatched to any gene: 6. The germline V gene encodes CDR1 MNHEY and CDR2 SMNVEV (reference sequence). The length of the CDR3 is 14 residues. The CDR3 here is CASSLRTGDQPQHF. The DNA of the CDR3 is TGTGCCAGCAGTCTCCGGACAGGCGATCAGCCCCAGCATTTT.